The rows below give T cell receptor beta chains drawn from one sample of a study of control samples from healthy donors and cancer patients. Clones were sequenced by immunoSEQ multiplex PCR, and TCRdb holds only the in-frame ones, with some missing. This sample has 65,000 to 90,000 clones, with around 86% found just once. The sequenced sample was PBMCs. These receptors all come from a woman aged 50 to 60 with colorectal cancer. Each CDR3 is given with its conserved first and last residue. A D gene is named only where the DNA matches it firmly. Size tells how often a clone was seen (once, few, many) or the class of an expanded clone, and some rows leave it out.

J gene,V gene,D gene,clone size,CDR3 protein,CDR3 DNA
TRBJ1-1,TRBV6-4,-,-,CASSFSGNTEAFF,TGTGCCAGCAGTTTTTCCGGGAACACTGAAGCTTTCTTT
TRBJ1-6,TRBV19,-,once,CASMITVNSPLHF,TGTGCCAGTATGATCACGGTGAATTCACCCCTCCACTTT
TRBJ1-2,TRBV10-3,TRBD1,-,CAISDSMTGGVYGYTF,TGTGCCATCAGTGATTCCATGACAGGGGGCGTCTATGGCTACACCTTC
TRBJ2-3,TRBV9,TRBD2,-,CASSRAGGLDTQYF,TGTGCCAGCAGCAGGGCGGGGGGCTTAGATACGCAGTATTTT
TRBJ1-1,TRBV19,-,-,CASSIDGGNTEAFF,TGTGCCAGTAGTATAGATGGAGGGAACACTGAAGCTTTCTTT
TRBJ1-1,TRBV2,-,-,CASSEMDQIEAFF,TGTGCCAGCAGTGAAATGGATCAGATTGAAGCTTTCTTT
TRBJ1-2,TRBV6-5,-,few,CASTRGYGYTF,TGTGCCAGCACAAGGGGCTATGGCTACACCTTC
TRBJ1-3,TRBV3-1/TRBV3-2,-,-,CASSQERALTRDTIYF,TGTGCCAGCAGCCAAGAAAGGGCACTTACCAGGGACACCATATATTTT
TRBJ1-6,TRBV5-5,-,-,CASSLSLGERSPLHF,TGTGCCAGCAGCTTGTCCTTGGGGGAAAGATCACCCCTCCACTTT
TRBJ2-2,TRBV2,-,-,CASRENTGELFF,TGTGCCAGCAGGGAAAACACCGGGGAGCTGTTTTTT
TRBJ2-1,TRBV7-9,TRBD2,-,CASSLTSGLAGREQFF,TGTGCCAGCAGCTTAACGTCGGGACTAGCGGGACGTGAGCAGTTCTTC
TRBJ1-1,TRBV19,-,once,CASQMARGNTEAFF,TGTGCCAGCCAAATGGCGAGGGGGAACACTGAAGCTTTCTTT
TRBJ1-5,TRBV5-1,-,-,CASSLDGYSNQPQHF,TGCGCCAGCAGCTTGGACGGATATAGCAATCAGCCCCAGCATTTT
TRBJ1-2,TRBV10-2,TRBD1,-,CASSEDRGTLGYGYTF,TGCGCCAGCAGTGAGGACAGGGGGACCTTAGGCTATGGCTACACCTTC
TRBJ1-6,TRBV9,TRBD1,-,CASSTGQGYSPLHF,TGTGCCAGCAGTACGGGACAGGGTTATTCACCCCTCCACTTT
TRBJ2-1,TRBV6-2/TRBV6-3,TRBD2,-,CASSWTSGGANEQFF,TGTGCCAGCAGTTGGACTAGCGGGGGGGCGAATGAGCAGTTCTTC
TRBJ2-5,TRBV7-8,TRBD2,-,CASSPGLAGGRQTQYF,TGTGCCAGCAGCCCAGGACTAGCGGGGGGGCGGCAGACCCAGTACTTC
TRBJ1-4,TRBV2,-,-,CASSEGGKQEKLFF,TGTGCCAGCAGTGAAGGGGGGAAGCAGGAAAAACTGTTTTTT
TRBJ1-1,TRBV18,-,-,CASSPRAERTEAFF,TGTGCCAGCTCACCACGGGCGGAACGAACTGAAGCTTTCTTT
TRBJ2-2,TRBV18,-,-,CASSPSGLNTGELFF,TGTGCCAGCTCACCTTCAGGGCTGAACACCGGGGAGCTGTTTTTT
TRBJ2-5,TRBV5-6,-,-,CASSRLHTGETQYF,TGTGCCAGCAGCCGTCTCCATACCGGAGAGACCCAGTACTTC
TRBJ1-2,TRBV5-5,TRBD1,-,CASSLPGGHLGGYTF,TGTGCCAGCAGCTTGCCAGGGGGCCACCTGGGGGGCTACACCTTC
TRBJ1-2,TRBV3-1/TRBV3-2,TRBD1,-,CASSHGQGPFGYTF,TGTGCCAGCAGCCATGGACAGGGCCCTTTTGGCTACACCTTC
TRBJ1-2,TRBV6-2/TRBV6-3,TRBD1,-,CASSQDRGRGHYGYTF,TGTGCCAGCAGCCAGGACAGGGGGCGCGGTCACTATGGCTACACCTTC
TRBJ1-3,TRBV7-2,-,-,CASSLAPLGRGNTIYF,TGTGCCAGCAGCTTAGCCCCGTTGGGACGGGGAAACACCATATATTTT
TRBJ2-2,TRBV6-2/TRBV6-3,-,-,CASSPTGKDTGELFF,TGTGCCAGCAGCCCCACAGGGAAGGACACCGGGGAGCTGTTTTTT
TRBJ2-2,TRBV4-1,-,-,CASSQAGANTGELFF,TGCGCCAGCAGCCAAGCTGGAGCGAACACCGGGGAGCTGTTTTTT
TRBJ2-2,TRBV24-1,TRBD2,-,CATSDATAGDTGELFF,TGTGCCACCAGTGATGCCACAGCGGGGGACACCGGGGAGCTGTTTTTT
TRBJ1-4,TRBV25-1,-,-,CASSEFGGSNEKLFF,TGTGCCAGCAGTGAATTCGGAGGGTCTAATGAAAAACTGTTTTTT
TRBJ1-2,TRBV7-2,-,-,CASSLVPATYGYTF,TGTGCCAGCAGCTTAGTTCCTGCCACATATGGCTACACCTTC
TRBJ2-1,TRBV4-2,TRBD2,-,CASSQGLAGLHNEQFF,TGTGCCAGCAGCCAGGGACTAGCGGGACTTCACAATGAGCAGTTCTTC
TRBJ2-2,TRBV20-1,-,-,CSASGGGANTGELFF,TGCAGTGCTAGTGGGGGCGGGGCGAACACCGGGGAGCTGTTTTTT
TRBJ2-1,TRBV27,-,-,CASSSKIYNEQFF,TGTGCCAGCAGTTCGAAAATCTACAATGAGCAGTTCTTC
TRBJ2-1,TRBV29-1,-,-,CSVGGARATSSYNEQFF,TGCAGCGTTGGCGGGGCTAGGGCAACAAGCTCCTACAATGAGCAGTTCTTC
TRBJ1-2,TRBV24-1,-,-,CATSDLIDGYTF,TGTGCCACCAGTGATTTGATCGATGGCTACACCTTC
TRBJ2-3,TRBV19,TRBD2,-,CASSIQAGSSTDTQYF,TGTGCCAGTAGTATCCAAGCGGGGTCTAGCACAGATACGCAGTATTTT
TRBJ2-2,TRBV11-3,TRBD1,once,CASSFASGTVNTGELFF,TGTGCCAGCAGCTTCGCCTCCGGGACAGTTAACACCGGGGAGCTGTTTTTT
TRBJ1-1,TRBV19,-,once,CASSIVSSSEAFF,TGTGCCAGTAGTATCGTATCCTCCTCTGAAGCTTTCTTT
TRBJ1-1,TRBV18,TRBD1,once,CASSPQTGDRAFF,TGTGCCAGCTCACCTCAAACAGGGGACAGGGCTTTCTTT
TRBJ2-1,TRBV19,TRBD2,-,CASSIRGTNNEQFF,TGTGCCAGTAGTATTCGTGGGACTAACAATGAGCAGTTCTTC
TRBJ2-3,TRBV7-9,-,-,CASRPAVSDTQYF,TGTGCCAGCAGACCGGCCGTTTCGGATACGCAGTATTTT
TRBJ1-1,TRBV30,-,-,CAWSVGGARTEAFF,TGTGCCTGGAGTGTTGGAGGGGCGCGGACTGAAGCTTTCTTT
TRBJ1-3,TRBV19,-,-,CASSPGQLYNTIYF,TGTGCCAGTAGTCCGGGACAACTCTATAACACCATATATTTT
TRBJ1-6,TRBV7-3,TRBD1,-,CASSAGGPSYNSPLHF,TGTGCCAGCAGCGCAGGGGGCCCCTCCTATAATTCACCCCTCCACTTT
TRBJ2-2,TRBV5-1,TRBD1,-,CASSVGQGADGELFF,TGCGCCAGCAGCGTAGGACAGGGGGCAGACGGGGAGCTGTTTTTT
TRBJ2-5,TRBV5-1,-,-,CASSLKETQYF,TGCGCCAGCAGCTTAAAGGAGACCCAGTACTTC
TRBJ2-4,TRBV3-1/TRBV3-2,-,-,CASSQGSGAKNIQYF,TGTGCCAGCAGCCAGGGCTCGGGAGCCAAAAACATTCAGTACTTC
TRBJ2-1,TRBV6-5,TRBD1,-,CASSRGQGFYNEQFF,TGTGCCAGCAGCCGGGGACAGGGGTTCTACAATGAGCAGTTCTTC
TRBJ2-2,TRBV6-2/TRBV6-3,-,-,CASSPWPGELFF,TGTGCCAGCAGCCCGTGGCCCGGGGAGCTGTTTTTT
TRBJ1-1,TRBV28,-,-,CASSLLWTEAFF,TGTGCCAGCAGTTTATTGTGGACTGAAGCTTTCTTT
TRBJ1-2,TRBV10-1,TRBD1,once,CASSETGAYGYTF,TGCGCCAGCAGTGAGACAGGGGCCTATGGCTACACCTTC
TRBJ1-1,TRBV1,-,once,CTSSHPRVFRGLNTEAFF,TGCACCAGCAGCCACCCCAGGGTATTCAGGGGGCTGAACACTGAAGCTTTCTTT